This T cell receptor (beta chain) comes out of a study of CD8+CD57+ T cells in acquired aplastic anemia. The CDR3 covers 14 residues. V lost 1 base and J 5 bases, leaving 9 bases between the germline ends. Many counts were recorded for this clonotype. Profiling that covered TCR beta VDJ and CDR3 relied on genomic DNA as its template. TCRdb itself ran the reads through MiXCR, one entry per CDR3 protein. Among under 200,000 distinct CDR3 sequences listed, approximately 43% were seen once. Input material: sorted CD4+, CD8+, or CD8+CD57+ T cells (not recorded which) from PBMCs. The chain links TRBV12-3 or TRBV12-4 to TRBJ2-1, with D perhaps TRBD1 or TRBD2 (5 bases each). The TCR was taken from a human donor in good health. CDR3 sequence: CASSLVGDDNEQFF. The DNA for the CDR3 is TGTGCCAGCAGTTTAGTGGGGGACGACAATGAGCAGTTCTTC.